This T cell receptor beta chain was sequenced for a study of cytomegalovirus exposure and HLA in healthy donors. Across the study: Of some 410 genotyped donors, 75% to 90% grouped in the Caucasian-associated ancestry cluster.

This clone came up once. PCR employed 60 Vbeta and 13 Jbeta primers. Sequencing used immunoSEQ multiplex PCR; TCRdb keeps in-frame clones, though not all of them. The repertoire holds 100,000 to 150,000 clones, 81% seen once, with about 1.7% in the top ten. Whereas donors were nominally healthy upon sampling, unrecorded immune exposures were probable. The V gene's germline CDR1 is KGHSH and CDR2 LQKENI. The CDR3 is made up of 13 amino acids. V was shortened by 5 bases and J by 3 bases, with 7 bases between the two germline ends. The V call is TRBV18, the J call TRBJ1-4; D uncertain. The clonotype originates from a man between 18 and 35 years old in good health and CMV-seronegative. Sequencing was performed on PBMCs. CDR3 region: CASSERANEKLFF. CDR3 coding DNA: TGTGCCAGCTCAGAGCGGGCTAATGAAAAACTGTTTTTT. Drawing the rest from reference TRBV18 and TRBJ1-4, the complete variable domain is NAGVMQNPRHLVRRRGQEARLRCSPMKGHSHVYWYRQLPEEGLKFMVYLQKENIIDESGMPKERFSAEFPKEGPSILRIQQVVRGDSAAYFCASSERANEKLFFGSGTQLSVL.